Detailed here is one T cell receptor (beta chain). The source of the sample is a study of blood T cells in healthy people across ages. Germline V gene data show CDR1 as MRHNA and CDR2 as SNTAGT. The V end lost 6 bases, the J end lost 3 bases, and 15 bases lay between the germline ends. The CDR3 runs to 14 residues. Combining a sample-barcoded 5' primer with a J-beta primer mix, a second PCR ran for roughly 7 to 12 cycles. Via MiXCR, TCRdb re-called the 5' RACE reads, giving one row per CDR3 protein. Of hundreds of thousands of distinct CDR3 sequences in the sample, roughly 64% are singletons; the top ten hold 22%.

The genes are TRBV6-4 and TRBJ2-7, with D perhaps TRBD2 (5 bases). The material sequenced was blood. This clonotype originated in a man younger than 45 in good health. The CDR3 region is CASSPRAGNYEQYF. In DNA, the CDR3 is TGTGCCAGCAGCCCAAGGGCGGGTAACTACGAGCAGTACTTC.